The 10 T cell receptor beta chains below were found in one sample sequenced in a study of T cell changes during pregnancy in multiple sclerosis. Data came from immunoSEQ multiplex PCR; TCRdb stores just in-frame clones and leaves some out. The sample has 100,000 or so clones, approximately 94% seen once; the top ten hold around 0.99%. Source: peripheral blood, taken after pregnancy. These receptors all stem from a female donor with multiple sclerosis, enrolled in a pregnancy study.

V and J are TRBV11-2 and TRBJ2-1; TRBD2 matches 8 bases. Germline trimming cut 7 bases from V and 7 bases from J; bases unmatched to any gene: 15. CDR1 and CDR2 from the germline V gene are SGHAT and FQNNGV. The CDR3 sequence is 16 residues long. CDR3 amino acids: CASKLGGAGTTNEQFF. The CDR3 DNA sequence: TGTGCCAGCAAGCTCGGGGGGGCGGGAACTACGAATGAGCAGTTCTTC. The whole variable domain, filled in from reference TRBV11-2 and TRBJ2-1, reads EAGVAQSPRYKIIEKRQSVAFWCNPISGHATLYWYQQILGQGPKLLIQFQNNGVVDDSQLPKDRFSAERLKGVDSTLKIQPAKLEDSAVYLCASKLGGAGTTNEQFFGPGTRLTVL.

The chain employs TRBV7-8 and TRBJ2-5, with D hard to call. The CDR3 runs 15 residues. CDR1 is SGHVS and CDR2 is FQNEAQ in the germline V gene. V lost 4 bases and J 5 bases, leaving 17 bases between the germline ends. The CDR3 spells CASSSHSTEEETQYF. DNA for the CDR3: TGTGCCAGCAGCTCCCATTCCACAGAAGAGGAGACCCAGTACTTC. The entire variable domain, with the rest obtained from reference TRBV7-8 and TRBJ2-5, is as follows: GAGVSQSPRYKVAKRGQDVALRCDPISGHVSLFWYQQALGQGPEFLTYFQNEAQLDKSGLPSDRFFAERPEGSVSTLKIQRTQQEDSAVYLCASSSHSTEEETQYFGPGTRLLVL.

The chain employs TRBV9 and TRBJ2-3, with a weak D call TRBD2 (5 bases). Trimming stripped 4 bases from V and 6 bases from J, with 18 bases between. Germline V gene data show CDR1 as SGDLS and CDR2 as YYNGEE. The CDR3 is made up of 15 amino acids. CDR3 protein: CASSPRVLAPDTQYF. The CDR3 DNA sequence: TGTGCCAGCAGCCCAAGAGTGCTAGCCCCCGATACGCAGTATTTT.

This chain connects TRBV27 to TRBJ2-7, with 9 bases fitting TRBD1. Trimming at V came to 5 bases and at J to 1 base, leaving 6 bases not matched to a gene. Looked up from germline, CDR1 is MNHEY and CDR2 is SMNVEV (reference sequence). This CDR3 is 15 amino acids long. CDR3 in DNA: TGTGCCAGCAGTCCGGGACAGGGAGGATCCTACGAGCAGTACTTC. It encodes CASSPGQGGSYEQYF.

The V gene is TRBV6-1, the J gene TRBJ1-2, with D possibly being TRBD1 (5 bases). Germline V gene data show CDR1 as MNHNS and CDR2 as SASEGT. V was trimmed by 1 base and J by 6 bases, leaving 12 bases between them. There are 14 residues in the CDR3. CDR3 sequence: CASSEVREEDGYTF. Written as DNA, the CDR3 is TGTGCCAGCAGTGAAGTCAGGGAGGAGGATGGCTACACCTTC.

This chain links TRBV5-1 with TRBJ1-1; 12 bases agree with TRBD1. Per germline, CDR1 SGHRS and CDR2 YFSETQ. V lost 4 bases, J lost 9 bases, and 7 bases stayed unmatched. The CDR3 has 14 amino acids. CDR3 nucleotide sequence: TGCGCCAGCAGCCCGTCCCGGGACAGGGGGCAAGCTTTCTTT. As protein: CASSPSRDRGQAFF.

In its sample, this clone was seen once. The chain carries TRBV27 and TRBJ1-2; 10 nucleotides line up with TRBD1. Germline CDR1 reads MNHEY; CDR2 reads SMNVEV (reference sequence). The V segment lost 8 bases and the J segment 2 bases; nucleotides outside the gene matches: 5. This CDR3 is 14 amino acids long. CDR3 coding DNA: TGTGCCAGCGGGACAGGGGCGGGGAACTATGGCTACACCTTC. Encoded protein: CASGTGAGNYGYTF.

The rearrangement links TRBV9 to TRBJ2-2; TRBD2 matches 10 bases. Germline-derived CDR1 and CDR2 are SGDLS and YYNGEE. The CDR3 runs to 16 residues. Trimming took 2 bases from V and 4 from J; bases not matched to a gene: 5. The CDR3 region is CASSVLTSGFTGELFF. CDR3 in DNA: TGTGCCAGCAGCGTCTTGACTAGCGGGTTCACCGGGGAGCTGTTTTTT.

The V gene is TRBV5-1, the J gene TRBJ2-1; possibly TRBD2 for D (5 bases). Germline values: CDR1 SGHRS, CDR2 YFSETQ. This CDR3 has 14 amino acids. Trimming removed 1 base at V and 6 bases at J, with 11 bases between. Here the CDR3 DNA reads TGCGCCAGCAGCTTGTCTAGCCGGAGCAATGAGCAGTTCTTC. Translated: CASSLSSRSNEQFF.

The genes are TRBV5-5 and TRBJ2-7; 7 positions match TRBD1. Trimming at V came to 4 bases and at J to 1 base, leaving 8 bases not matched to a gene. The germline CDR1 and CDR2 sequences are SGHKS and YYEKEE (reference sequence). This CDR3 spans 15 amino acids. The CDR3 sequence: CASSATYRGSYEQYF. The CDR3 nucleotides are TGTGCCAGCAGCGCCACCTACAGGGGTTCCTACGAGCAGTACTTC.